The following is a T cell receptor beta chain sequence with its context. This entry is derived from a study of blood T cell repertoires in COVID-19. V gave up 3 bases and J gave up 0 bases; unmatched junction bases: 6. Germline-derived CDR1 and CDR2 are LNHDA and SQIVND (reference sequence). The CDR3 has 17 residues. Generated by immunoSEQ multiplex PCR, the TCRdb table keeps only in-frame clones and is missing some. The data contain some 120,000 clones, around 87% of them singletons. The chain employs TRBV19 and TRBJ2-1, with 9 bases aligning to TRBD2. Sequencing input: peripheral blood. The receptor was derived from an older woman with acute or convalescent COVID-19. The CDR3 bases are TGTGCCAGTAGTATTGTGGCTAGCGGGATCTCCTACAATGAGCAGTTCTTC. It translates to CASSIVASGISYNEQFF.